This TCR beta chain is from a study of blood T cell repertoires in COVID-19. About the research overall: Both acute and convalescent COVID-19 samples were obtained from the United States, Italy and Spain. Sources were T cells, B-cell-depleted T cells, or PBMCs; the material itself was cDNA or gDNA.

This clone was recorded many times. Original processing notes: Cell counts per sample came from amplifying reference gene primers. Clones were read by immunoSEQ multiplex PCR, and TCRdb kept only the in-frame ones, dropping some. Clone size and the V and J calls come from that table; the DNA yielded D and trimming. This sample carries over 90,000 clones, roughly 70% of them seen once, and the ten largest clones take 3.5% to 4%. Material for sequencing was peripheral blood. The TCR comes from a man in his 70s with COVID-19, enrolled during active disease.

The chain's CDR3 is CASSFTGTGSSPLHF. CDR3 nucleotides: TGTGCCAGCAGTTTTACCGGGACAGGATCATCACCCCTCCACTTT. The genes are TRBV28 and TRBJ1-6; 8 bases align to TRBD1. The CDR3 is made up of 15 amino acids. With 3 bases clipped from V and 10 bases from J, the junction kept 8 bases outside the gene matches. Germline loops: CDR1 MDHEN, CDR2 SYDVKM.